A selection of T cell receptor beta chains follows, all from one sample in a study of cytomegalovirus exposure and HLA in healthy donors. The method was immunoSEQ multiplex PCR; TCRdb's version includes in-frame clones alone and lacks a portion of them. The table shows about 190,000 clones, with 65% to 80% occurring only once. Source material: PBMCs. The receptors derive from a man aged 25 to 45 in good health and CMV-seropositive. The CDR3 runs from the conserved cysteine through the conserved F or W. Each record gives: V gene, D gene, J gene, clone size, CDR3 protein, CDR3 DNA. D genes are given only for firm matches. Some rows mark clone size as missing; the rest say once, few, many or name a class of expanded clone.

TRBV6-4,TRBD2,TRBJ2-3,.,CASSASQGLTDTQYF,TGTGCCAGCAGTGCTTCCCAGGGACTAACAGATACGCAGTATTTT
TRBV15,.,TRBJ2-7,.,CATSRGGPAVYEQYF,TGTGCCACCAGCAGAGGCGGGCCAGCGGTCTACGAGCAGTACTTC
TRBV7-2,.,TRBJ1-5,few,CASSLGTDSYQPQHF,TGTGCCAGCAGCTTAGGGACGGACAGTTATCAGCCCCAGCATTTT
TRBV4-1,.,TRBJ1-1,.,CASSPGILNTEAFF,TGCGCCAGCAGCCCAGGGATCCTGAACACTGAAGCTTTCTTT
TRBV30,TRBD1,TRBJ2-7,.,CAWSSDGQGAGEQYF,TGTGCCTGGAGTTCTGACGGGCAGGGGGCCGGGGAGCAGTACTTC
TRBV9,TRBD1,TRBJ2-7,.,CASSLGTVKYEQYF,TGTGCCAGCAGCCTAGGGACAGTTAAATACGAGCAGTACTTC
TRBV9,.,TRBJ1-2,.,CASSVDGSLYGYTF,TGTGCCAGCAGCGTAGACGGGAGCCTCTATGGCTACACCTTC
TRBV6-1,.,TRBJ1-1,.,CASSEANDRYVTEAFF,TGTGCCAGCAGTGAAGCGAACGACAGGTATGTCACTGAAGCTTTCTTT
TRBV5-4,.,TRBJ2-7,once,CASSGRQESEQYF,TGTGCCAGCAGCGGGCGACAGGAGTCCGAGCAGTACTTC
TRBV4-3,TRBD2,TRBJ2-7,.,CASSPKGLAGFYEQYF,TGCGCCAGCAGCCCAAAGGGACTAGCGGGTTTCTACGAGCAGTACTTC
TRBV5-8,TRBD1,TRBJ1-2,.,CASSTGGPGQGTGDYGYTF,TGTGCCAGCAGCACCGGAGGCCCCGGACAGGGGACAGGAGACTATGGCTACACCTTC
TRBV5-6,.,TRBJ2-1,few,CASSGNEQFF,TGTGCCAGCTCAGGTAATGAGCAGTTCTTC
TRBV15,.,TRBJ2-6,.,CATRGPNREGFSGANVLTF,TGTGCCACCAGGGGCCCGAACAGGGAGGGTTTCTCTGGGGCCAACGTCCTGACTTTC
TRBV5-6,.,TRBJ2-5,.,CASSLGQQETQYF,TGTGCCAGCAGCTTGGGGCAGCAAGAGACCCAGTACTTC
TRBV7-9,.,TRBJ1-1,few,CATSLNTEAFF,TGTGCCACAAGCCTGAACACTGAAGCTTTCTTT
TRBV11-1,.,TRBJ2-5,few,CASSFEEETQYF,TGTGCCAGCAGCTTTGAGGAAGAGACCCAGTACTTC
TRBV7-2,TRBD2,TRBJ2-2,few,CASSLGPRGAFTGELFF,TGTGCCAGCAGCTTAGGTCCGCGGGGGGCTTTCACCGGGGAGCTGTTTTTT
TRBV5-4,TRBD2,TRBJ2-7,few,CASSSRTSGNLNEQYF,TGTGCCAGCAGCTCAAGGACTAGCGGGAATCTTAACGAGCAGTACTTC
TRBV4-2,.,TRBJ2-7,.,CASSHSTGTSSYEQYF,TGTGCCAGCAGCCATTCCACAGGGACGAGCTCCTACGAGCAGTACTTC
TRBV9,.,TRBJ2-5,.,CASSEPQGLQETQYF,TGTGCCAGCAGCGAACCCCAGGGGCTGCAAGAGACCCAGTACTTC
TRBV6-5,.,TRBJ1-5,once,CASSSHRRGSNQPQHF,TGTGCCAGCAGTTCCCACCGTAGGGGGAGCAATCAGCCCCAGCATTTT
TRBV6-5,.,TRBJ2-7,.,CASSYDPGRSAYEQYF,TGTGCCAGCAGTTACGATCCGGGGAGGTCCGCCTACGAGCAGTACTTC
TRBV7-2,TRBD1,TRBJ2-7,few,CASSLGRTGPYEQYF,TGTGCCAGCAGCTTAGGTAGGACAGGGCCCTACGAGCAGTACTTC
TRBV27,TRBD1,TRBJ2-7,.,CASRTGDGIYEQYF,TGTGCCAGCAGGACAGGGGACGGAATCTACGAGCAGTACTTC
TRBV7-2,.,TRBJ2-7,.,CASSLASIRDEQYF,TGTGCCAGCAGCTTAGCGTCTATACGGGACGAGCAGTACTTC
TRBV9,TRBD2,TRBJ2-1,.,CASSVISGSENEQFF,TGTGCCAGCAGCGTAATTAGCGGGAGTGAAAATGAGCAGTTCTTC
TRBV7-8,.,TRBJ1-1,.,CASSPHQAGAEAFF,TGTGCCAGCAGCCCTCACCAGGCGGGGGCTGAAGCTTTCTTT
TRBV7-2,.,TRBJ1-1,.,CASSLVGNTEAFF,TGTGCCAGCAGCTTAGTCGGGAACACTGAAGCTTTCTTT
TRBV5-1,.,TRBJ2-6,.,CASSLRDSGANVLTF,TGCGCCAGCAGCTTACGGGACTCTGGGGCCAACGTCCTGACTTTC
TRBV4-2,.,TRBJ1-4,.,CASSLRAGTSFNEKLFF,TGTGCCAGCAGCCTTCGAGCCGGGACAAGCTTTAATGAAAAACTGTTTTTT
TRBV7-9,.,TRBJ1-2,once,CASRDNRDRYGYTF,TGTGCCAGCAGGGATAACAGGGACCGCTATGGCTACACCTTC
TRBV7-9,.,TRBJ1-1,.,CASSLAPGHPEAFF,TGTGCCAGCAGCTTAGCCCCGGGACACCCTGAAGCTTTCTTT
TRBV5-1,.,TRBJ2-5,.,CASSFREETQYF,TGCGCCAGCAGCTTCCGAGAAGAGACCCAGTACTTC
TRBV5-1,.,TRBJ2-7,.,CASSLVPATEQYF,TGCGCCAGCAGCTTGGTCCCAGCGACCGAGCAGTACTTC
TRBV11-2,.,TRBJ2-7,.,CAITESRDLRNEQYF,TGTGCCATCACCGAAAGTCGGGATTTGAGGAACGAGCAGTACTTC
TRBV5-1,.,TRBJ1-5,.,CASSLAGYSNQPQHF,TGCGCCAGCAGCTTGGCAGGGTATAGCAATCAGCCCCAGCATTTT
TRBV7-2,.,TRBJ1-2,once,CASSLHGSRGYGYTF,TGTGCCAGCAGCTTACACGGCAGCCGAGGATATGGCTACACCTTC
TRBV5-4,.,TRBJ2-7,.,CASSPWGSEQYF,TGTGCCAGCAGCCCGTGGGGCTCCGAGCAGTACTTC
TRBV6-5,TRBD1,TRBJ2-7,few,CASSYSRHRGDEQYF,TGTGCCAGCAGTTACTCTAGACACAGGGGCGACGAGCAGTACTTC
TRBV5-4,.,TRBJ2-5,.,CASSPKTGIQETQYF,TGTGCCAGCAGCCCAAAGACAGGTATACAAGAGACCCAGTACTTC
TRBV28,.,TRBJ2-1,.,CASRPPAGTVNEQFF,TGTGCCAGCAGACCCCCCGCGGGGACAGTCAATGAGCAGTTCTTC
TRBV4-1,TRBD2,TRBJ2-2,.,CASRPSGGRATGELFF,TGCGCCAGCAGACCCTCGGGGGGGCGGGCCACCGGGGAGCTGTTTTTT